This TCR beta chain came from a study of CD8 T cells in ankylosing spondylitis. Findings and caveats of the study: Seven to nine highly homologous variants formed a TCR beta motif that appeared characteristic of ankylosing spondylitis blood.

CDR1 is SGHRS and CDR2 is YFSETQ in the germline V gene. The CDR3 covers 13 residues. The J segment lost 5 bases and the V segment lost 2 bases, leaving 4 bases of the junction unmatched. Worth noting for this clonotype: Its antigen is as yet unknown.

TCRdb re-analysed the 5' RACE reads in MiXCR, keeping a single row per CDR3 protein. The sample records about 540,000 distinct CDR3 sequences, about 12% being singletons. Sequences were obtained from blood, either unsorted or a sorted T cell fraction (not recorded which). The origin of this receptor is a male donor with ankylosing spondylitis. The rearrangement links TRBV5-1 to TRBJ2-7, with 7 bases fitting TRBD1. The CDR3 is CASSLNQGDEQYF. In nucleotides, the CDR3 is TGCGCCAGCAGCTTAAACCAGGGGGACGAGCAGTACTTC.